The 10 T cell receptor beta chains presented below share a single source sample, sequenced in a study of PD-L1 blockade in urothelial cancer. As to time point: pretreatment peripheral blood. Assay used: immunoSEQ multiplex PCR; TCRdb lists only in-frame clones, some missing. The sample carries about 47,000 clones, approximately 78% recorded once. Sequencing was performed on PBMCs, taken around atezolizumab (anti-PD-L1) treatment. Receptor source: a middle-aged man with urothelial cancer.

This clone was found a few times. The chain recombines TRBV5-1 with TRBJ2-7; 7 bases align to TRBD2. Germline V gene lookup returns CDR1 SGHRS and CDR2 YFSETQ. The CDR3 sequence is 12 residues long. V was clipped by 4 bases and J by 3 bases; unmatched bases: 1. The CDR3 loop is CASSPGGYEQYV. DNA for the CDR3: TGCGCCAGCAGCCCGGGGGGCTACGAGCAGTACGTC.

This clone was counted a few times. The rearrangement joins TRBV29-1 to TRBJ2-1; TRBD2 agrees at 7 bases. CDR3 length: 14 residues. Trimming cost V 4 bases and J 0 bases; bases outside gene matches: 3. Germline CDR1 and CDR2: SQVTM and ANQGSEA. CDR3 nucleotide sequence: TGCAGCGTTGTTCTAGCGGACTCCTACAATGAGCAGTTCTTC. Translated: CSVVLADSYNEQFF.

The chain has TRBV13 and TRBJ2-5; 9 bases fit TRBD1. The CDR3 is made up of 15 amino acids. V gave up 5 bases and J gave up 4 bases; unmatched junction bases: 8. The germline V gene has CDR1 PRHDT and CDR2 FYEKMQ (reference sequence). In DNA form, the CDR3 reads TGTGCCAGCAGCCCAGACAGGGGGACCCGAGAGACCCAGTACTTC. It translates to CASSPDRGTRETQYF.

The rearrangement joins TRBV28 to TRBJ1-1; D perhaps matches TRBD1 (5 bases). The CDR3 covers 15 residues. Trimming removed 5 bases at V and 1 base at J, with 14 bases between. CDR1 is MDHEN, CDR2 SYDVKM, per germline. CDR3 nucleotide sequence: TGTGCCAGCAGTCCCACCGCCGGGGGGAACACTGAAGCTTTCTTT. This encodes CASSPTAGGNTEAFF.

The V gene is TRBV7-6, the J gene TRBJ1-1; D ambiguous. Germline V CDR1 and CDR2: SGHVS, FNYEAQ. This CDR3 is 13 amino acids long. V was shortened by 4 bases and J by 5 bases, with 11 bases between the two germline ends. As DNA, the CDR3 is TGTGCCAGCAGCTCGACTCCGGGGACTGAAGCTTTCTTT. This gives the protein CASSSTPGTEAFF.

This rearrangement joins TRBV10-3 to TRBJ2-7, with 8 bases identical to TRBD1. The CDR3 is made up of 13 amino acids. V shed 4 bases, J shed 6 bases, and the junction held 5 bases outside the gene matches. Germline lookup yields CDR1 ENHRY and CDR2 SYGVKD. The CDR3 sequence: CAISAGQGGEQYF. In DNA form, the CDR3 reads TGTGCCATCAGTGCCGGACAGGGTGGCGAGCAGTACTTC.

The chain carries TRBV5-1 and TRBJ1-5, with 9 bases that match TRBD1. CDR3 length equals 15 residues. Trimming removed 0 bases from V and 3 bases from J; junction bases left unmatched: 1. CDR1 and CDR2 from the germline V gene are SGHRS and YFSETQ. CDR3 coding DNA: TGCGCCAGCAGCTTGGGGGACAGGGACAATCAGCCCCAGCATTTT. It yields the protein CASSLGDRDNQPQHF.

The chain links TRBV5-6 to TRBJ2-4; TRBD1 agrees at 7 bases. Per the germline V gene, CDR1 is SGHDT and CDR2 is YYEEEE. After removal of 5 bases from V and 1 base from J, the junction contained 3 bases not matched to a gene. This CDR3 contains 14 residues. The CDR3 DNA reads TGTGCCAGCAGTTCACAGGGGGCCAAAAACATTCAGTACTTC. Protein: CASSSQGAKNIQYF.

The DNA for the CDR3 is TGTGCCAGCAGCCAACAGGGTGCGGGCACAGATACGCAGTATTTT. It specifies CASSQQGAGTDTQYF. J is TRBJ2-3 and V is TRBV16; a weak D match, TRBD1 (5 bases). Germline CDR1 is KGHSY and CDR2 is FQNENV. V lost 2 bases, J lost 1 base, and 10 bases lay in between. The CDR3 extends over 15 amino acids.

The chain employs TRBV19 and TRBJ1-6, with D possibly being TRBD1 (5 bases). Germline V gives CDR1 LNHDA, CDR2 SQIVND (reference sequence). The ends were cut back, 7 bases at V and 7 bases at J, with 20 bases in the middle. The CDR3 covers 16 residues. The CDR3 DNA reads as TGTGCCAGTACGCCGCGGCGGGGGGACGGGAATTCACCCCTCCACTTT. This sequence encodes CASTPRRGDGNSPLHF.